A selection of T cell receptor beta chains follows, all from one sample in a study of identical twins. TCRdb redid the calling of the 5' RACE reads with MiXCR, one entry per CDR3 protein. The sample has about 890,000 distinct CDR3 sequences, more than 9% seen once; the top ten hold around 1.6%. The sample was also reused in another study, on yellow fever vaccine responses in identical twins.

The sample was PBMCs. These receptors all stem from a young woman in good health. Both conserved end residues are part of each CDR3. Fields, in order: V gene, D gene, clone size, J gene, CDR3 DNA, CDR3 protein. The D gene is left open where the match is weak. Clone size is not always given. Where it is, it says once, few, many or a class for expanded clones.

TRBV12-3/TRBV12-4,-,few,TRBJ2-6,TGTGCCAGCAGCTTCCAAGGGCTCGGGGCCAACGTCCTGACTTTC,CASSFQGLGANVLTF
TRBV5-1,TRBD1,many,TRBJ1-1,TGCGCCAGCAGCTTGTCGGGGACAGGGTTGAACACTGAAGCTTTCTTT,CASSLSGTGLNTEAFF
TRBV12-3/TRBV12-4,-,-,TRBJ2-6,TGTGCCAGCAGTACAGGGTACCCCTTCGGGCGAGGGGCCAACGTCCTGACTTTC,CASSTGYPFGRGANVLTF
TRBV4-1,TRBD1,-,TRBJ2-5,TGCGCCAGCAGCCAAGGAGGACAGGGGTGGAAGACCCAGTACTTC,CASSQGGQGWKTQYF
TRBV27,TRBD1,-,TRBJ2-1,TGTGCCAGCAGTCCCCTGGGGACAGGAGGATACAATGAGCAGTTCTTC,CASSPLGTGGYNEQFF
TRBV12-3/TRBV12-4,-,-,TRBJ2-1,TGTGCCAGCAGTGGTCGACGAGCAAATGAGCAGTTCTTC,CASSGRRANEQFF
TRBV21-1,-,-,TRBJ2-5,TGTGCCAGCAGCAAAACCCGCCCCCCCCCGGCTAAGGAGGAAGAGACCCAGTACTTC,CASSKTRPPPAKEEETQYF
TRBV15,TRBD2,many,TRBJ2-3,TGTGCCACCAGCAGAGACAGACTAGCGGGGGGGATAGGAGATACGCAGTATTTT,CATSRDRLAGGIGDTQYF
TRBV9,TRBD2,-,TRBJ2-1,TGTGCCAGCAGCGTAGAGGCGGGAGTATTCTACAATGAGCAGTTCTTC,CASSVEAGVFYNEQFF
TRBV5-1,TRBD1,-,TRBJ2-5,TGCGCCAGCAGCTGGGCCGGGACAGGGCAAGTGACCCAGTACTTC,CASSWAGTGQVTQYF
TRBV3-1,-,few,TRBJ1-3,TGTGCCAGCAGCCAAGAGAGCAGGTTGGACGGAAACACCATATATTTT,CASSQESRLDGNTIYF
TRBV7-9,-,many,TRBJ2-3,TGTGCCAGCAGCTTGGTCCGGGGGTACACAGATACGCAGTATTTT,CASSLVRGYTDTQYF
TRBV2,-,-,TRBJ1-3,TGTGCCAAAAGGGACAACTCTGGAAACACCATATATTTT,CAKRDNSGNTIYF
TRBV4-2,-,-,TRBJ2-7,TGTGCCAGCAGCCAAGACAGGGAGGTGGTCAACGAGCAGTACTTC,CASSQDREVVNEQYF
TRBV15,-,-,TRBJ2-1,TGTGCCACCAGCAGAGATCGGGGACTTACTGGCAATGAGCAGTTCTTC,CATSRDRGLTGNEQFF
TRBV7-8,-,many,TRBJ2-3,TGTGCAACTCAGGGTTTTGGCCTTCGTGCGACAGATACGCAGTATTTT,CATQGFGLRATDTQYF
TRBV10-3,TRBD2,-,TRBJ2-1,TGTGCCATCAGGACTAGCGGGGTCGGTGAGCAGTTCTTC,CAIRTSGVGEQFF
TRBV6-5,TRBD1,few,TRBJ1-1,TGTGCCAGCAGTTACCGAGCCAAGGGGGCCGGGGCTTTCTTT,CASSYRAKGAGAFF
TRBV29-1,TRBD1,-,TRBJ2-2,TGCAGCGGGCGGGGACAGGGTAATACCGGGGAGCTGTTTTTT,CSGRGQGNTGELFF
TRBV5-6,-,-,TRBJ2-7,TGTGCCAGCAGCTCAACAGGGTCGCTAGCGGTCTACGAGCAGTACTTC,CASSSTGSLAVYEQYF
TRBV5-5,-,-,TRBJ1-6,TGTGCCAGCAGCCCGGAGAGGGCAGTCCCGAATTCACCCCTCCACTTT,CASSPERAVPNSPLHF
TRBV15,-,many,TRBJ1-2,TGTGCCACCAGCAGAGATTCAGTGCCAGAAGGCGGCTACACCTTC,CATSRDSVPEGGYTF
TRBV28,TRBD1,-,TRBJ2-1,TGTGCCAGCACAAAGGGACAGACCTCCTACAATGAGCAGTTCTTC,CASTKGQTSYNEQFF
TRBV25-1,-,few,TRBJ2-5,TGTGCCAGCAGTGATTCGAAGACACGCCAAGAGACCCAGTACTTC,CASSDSKTRQETQYF
TRBV10-3,-,-,TRBJ1-3,TGTGCCTCTGGAGGGGAGACAGAGGCTGGAAACACCATATATTTT,CASGGETEAGNTIYF
TRBV7-6,-,many,TRBJ2-2,TGTGCCAGCAGCCCCCACCAGAACACCGGGGAGCTGTTTTTT,CASSPHQNTGELFF